This TCR beta chain derives from a study of T cell responses to AZD1222 COVID-19 vaccine. Clones were read by immunoSEQ multiplex PCR, and TCRdb kept only the in-frame ones, dropping some. Found here are over 100,000 clones, roughly 90% of them singletons; the top ten hold roughly 12%. The trim removed 5 bases at V and 4 bases at J, leaving 8 bases unmatched. This CDR3 comprises 15 residues. In germline, CDR1 is MDHEN, CDR2 SYDVKM. The sequence was obtained from an adult in good health. The material was peripheral blood, obtained on day 0 of MenACWY control vaccination. This chain links TRBV28 with TRBJ1-1; 9 nucleotides align to TRBD1. The CDR3 DNA is TGTGCCAGCAGTCCCACCGGGACAGGGTTCACTGAAGCTTTCTTT. Its protein product is CASSPTGTGFTEAFF.